This TCR beta chain was documented in a study of T-cell memory formation after mild COVID-19. As concerns this clonotype: What it binds is unknown.

cDNA libraries for TCR alpha and TCR beta, carrying sample barcodes and UMIs, came from 5'RACE with constant-segment primers. One entry per CDR3 protein, called by TCRdb with MiXCR from the 5' RACE reads. Of a few hundred thousand distinct CDR3 sequences detected, about 20% appear once; the ten largest clones hold about 8.2%. Study-level findings and limits: Day 15 to 85 contractors were CD4/CD8 balanced; later expanders leaned CD4+. A subset of responding clones appeared in pre-infection memory, suggesting cross-reactive memory joined.

J was trimmed by 6 bases and V by 4 bases; bases with no gene match: 6. This CDR3 comprises 14 residues. The V gene's germline CDR1 is MGHRA and CDR2 YSYEKL. The V call is TRBV4-1, the J call TRBJ2-7; 10 bases fit TRBD2. This receptor was taken from an adult woman who had mild COVID-19 (a few samples of this study predate the infection). Cell type and time point are not known. Sequencing was carried out using PBMCs or a T cell subset sorted from them (not recorded which). The CDR3 loop reads CASSPLAGFSEQYF. The CDR3 DNA sequence: TGCGCCAGCAGCCCACTAGCGGGATTCAGCGAGCAGTACTTC.